Listed below are T cell receptor beta chains from one sample, sequenced in a study of cytomegalovirus exposure and HLA in healthy donors. Data came from immunoSEQ multiplex PCR; TCRdb stores just in-frame clones and leaves some out. This table holds 100,000 to 150,000 clones. The sequencing sample was made of PBMCs. Receptors were obtained from a man aged 30 to 45 in good health and CMV-seronegative. Both conserved end residues are part of each CDR3. Fields, in order: CDR3 protein, CDR3 DNA, V gene, D gene, J gene. D genes are given only for firm matches.

CASSLAGTGDNQPQHF,TGTGCCAGCAGTTTGGCCGGGACAGGGGACAATCAGCCCCAGCATTTT,TRBV28,TRBD1,TRBJ1-5
CASSDGLWGYGYTF,TGTGCCAGCAGTGACGGACTATGGGGCTATGGCTACACCTTC,TRBV2,NA,TRBJ1-2
CASSLWGESNQPQHF,TGCGCCAGCAGCTTGTGGGGGGAAAGCAATCAGCCCCAGCATTTT,TRBV5-1,NA,TRBJ1-5
CSVEIAFQTGDQETQYF,TGCAGCGTTGAAATCGCCTTCCAGACGGGGGATCAAGAGACCCAGTACTTC,TRBV29-1,NA,TRBJ2-5
CASSRPTSGETQYF,TGCGCCAGCAGCCGCCCGACTAGCGGGGAGACCCAGTACTTC,TRBV5-1,TRBD2,TRBJ2-5
CASSQVQGNTGELFF,TGTGCCAGCAGCCAAGTACAGGGGAACACCGGGGAGCTGTTTTTT,TRBV14,NA,TRBJ2-2
CSVPSRTADYHEQYF,TGCAGCGTTCCTTCACGGACAGCCGACTACCACGAGCAGTACTTC,TRBV29-1,NA,TRBJ2-7
CASSRSGENYEQYF,TGTGCCAGCAGTCGTAGCGGGGAGAACTACGAGCAGTACTTC,TRBV6-5,TRBD2,TRBJ2-7
CASSLEPHPESSYTF,TGCGCCAGCAGCTTGGAACCACATCCGGAGTCAAGCTACACCTTC,TRBV5-1,NA,TRBJ1-2
CASSSLTRSNEQFF,TGTGCCAGCAGTTCCCTGACACGTTCCAATGAGCAGTTCTTC,TRBV28,NA,TRBJ2-1
CAISESGTGISNQPQHF,TGTGCCATCAGTGAGTCGGGGACAGGGATAAGCAATCAGCCCCAGCATTTT,TRBV10-3,TRBD1,TRBJ1-5
CAWSVRENSNQPQHF,TGTGCCTGGAGTGTAAGGGAGAATAGCAATCAGCCCCAGCATTTT,TRBV30,NA,TRBJ1-5
CASSQVRQGSYTF,TGTGCCAGCAGCCAGGTCCGACAGGGTTCCTACACCTTC,TRBV11-2,TRBD1,TRBJ1-2
CASSPTDSYRPYEQYF,TGTGCCAGCAGCCCTACCGACTCATACCGTCCCTACGAGCAGTACTTC,TRBV28,NA,TRBJ2-7
CASSSPGGPRNTIYF,TGTGCCAGCAGTTCCCCCGGGGGACCCAGAAACACCATATATTTT,TRBV6-5,NA,TRBJ1-3
CSVHRGRLFEGSTEAFF,TGCAGCGTCCACAGGGGCCGGCTTTTCGAGGGGAGCACTGAAGCTTTCTTT,TRBV29-1,TRBD1,TRBJ1-1
CASSLASGRETQYF,TGTGCCAGCAGCTTAGCCAGCGGGAGAGAGACCCAGTACTTC,TRBV7-2,TRBD2,TRBJ2-5
CASSARLAGVNEQFF,TGTGCCAGCTCGGCGAGGCTAGCGGGAGTCAATGAGCAGTTCTTC,TRBV11-3,TRBD2,TRBJ2-1
CASSARGTANQPQHF,TGTGCCAGCAGTGCTAGGGGGACCGCCAATCAGCCCCAGCATTTT,TRBV2,NA,TRBJ1-5
CASKQGASGNTIYF,TGTGCCAGCAAACAGGGGGCGTCTGGAAACACCATATATTTT,TRBV6-5,TRBD1,TRBJ1-3
CASSEDGQGKGYEQYF,TGTGCCAGCAGTGAAGACGGACAGGGGAAGGGCTACGAGCAGTACTTC,TRBV6-1,TRBD1,TRBJ2-7